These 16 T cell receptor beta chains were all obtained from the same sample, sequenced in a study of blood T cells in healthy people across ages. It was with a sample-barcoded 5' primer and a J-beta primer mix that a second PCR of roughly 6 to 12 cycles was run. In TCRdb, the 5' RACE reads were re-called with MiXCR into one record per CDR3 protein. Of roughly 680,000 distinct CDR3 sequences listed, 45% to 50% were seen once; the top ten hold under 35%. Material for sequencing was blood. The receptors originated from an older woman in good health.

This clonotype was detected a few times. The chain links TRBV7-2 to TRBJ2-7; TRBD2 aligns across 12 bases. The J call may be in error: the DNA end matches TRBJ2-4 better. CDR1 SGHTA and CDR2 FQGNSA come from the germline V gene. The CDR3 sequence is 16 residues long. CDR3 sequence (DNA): TGTGCCAGCAGCCAAGCTAGCGGGGGGGGCCAAAACATTCAGTACTTC. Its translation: CASSQASGGGQNIQYF.

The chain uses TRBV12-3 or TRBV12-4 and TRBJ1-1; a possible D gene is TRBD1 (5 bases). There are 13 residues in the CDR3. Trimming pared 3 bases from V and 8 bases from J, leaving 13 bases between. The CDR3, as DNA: TGTGCCAGCAGTTTGAGTCAGGGTGGAGAAGCTTTCTTT. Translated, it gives CASSLSQGGEAFF.

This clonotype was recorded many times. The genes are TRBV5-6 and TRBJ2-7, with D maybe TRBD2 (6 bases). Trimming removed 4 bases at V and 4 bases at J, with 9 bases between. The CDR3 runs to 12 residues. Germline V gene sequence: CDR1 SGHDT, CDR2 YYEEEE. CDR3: CASSPAGYEQYF. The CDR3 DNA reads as TGTGCCAGCAGCCCGGCGGGGTACGAGCAGTACTTC.

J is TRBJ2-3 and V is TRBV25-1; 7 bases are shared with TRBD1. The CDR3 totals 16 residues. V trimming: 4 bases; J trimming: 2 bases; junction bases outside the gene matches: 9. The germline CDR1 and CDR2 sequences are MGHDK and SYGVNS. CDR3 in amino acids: CASSALSGTATDTQYF. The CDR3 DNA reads TGTGCCAGCAGTGCCCTCTCCGGGACAGCCACAGATACGCAGTATTTT.

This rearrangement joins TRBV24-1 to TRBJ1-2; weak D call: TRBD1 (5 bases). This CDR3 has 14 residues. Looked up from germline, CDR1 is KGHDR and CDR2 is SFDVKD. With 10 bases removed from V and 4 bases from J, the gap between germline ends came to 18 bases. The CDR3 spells CATRDAKGTYGYTF. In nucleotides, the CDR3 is TGTGCCACTAGGGACGCGAAAGGGACCTATGGCTACACCTTC.

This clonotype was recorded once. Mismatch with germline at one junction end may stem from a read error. The DNA for the CDR3 is TGTGCCAGCAGCTCGGGACAGGGCGCGAATTCACCCCCCCACTTT. Its protein product is CASSSGQGANSPPHF. J is TRBJ1-6 and V is TRBV12-3 or TRBV12-4, with TRBD1 identical over 9 bases. The CDR3 loop spans 15 amino acids.

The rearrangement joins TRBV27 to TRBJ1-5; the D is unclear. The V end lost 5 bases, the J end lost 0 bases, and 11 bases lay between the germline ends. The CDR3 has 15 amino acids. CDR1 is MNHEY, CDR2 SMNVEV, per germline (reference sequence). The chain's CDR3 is CASSLDFNSNQPQHF. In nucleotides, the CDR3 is TGTGCCAGCAGTCTGGACTTTAATAGCAATCAGCCCCAGCATTTT.

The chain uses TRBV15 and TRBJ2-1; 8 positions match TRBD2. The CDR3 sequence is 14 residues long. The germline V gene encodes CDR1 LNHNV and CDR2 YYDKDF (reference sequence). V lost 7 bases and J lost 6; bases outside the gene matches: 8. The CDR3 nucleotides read TGTGCCACCAAGCGGGAGAGGGAGGTCAATGAGCAGTTCTTC. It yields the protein CATKREREVNEQFF.

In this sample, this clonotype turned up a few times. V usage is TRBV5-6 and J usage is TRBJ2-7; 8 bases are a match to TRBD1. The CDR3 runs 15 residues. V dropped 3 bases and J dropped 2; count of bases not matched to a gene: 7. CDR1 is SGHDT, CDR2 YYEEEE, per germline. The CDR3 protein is CASSWSGGSAYEQYF. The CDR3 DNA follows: TGTGCCAGCAGCTGGTCAGGGGGCTCGGCCTACGAGCAGTACTTC.

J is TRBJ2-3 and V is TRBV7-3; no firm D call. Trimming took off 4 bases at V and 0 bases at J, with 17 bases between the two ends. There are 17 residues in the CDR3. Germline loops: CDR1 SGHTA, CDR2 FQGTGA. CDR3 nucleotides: TGTGCCAGCAGCTCCTACGACGGTTCCGCTAGCACAGATACGCAGTATTTT. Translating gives CASSSYDGSASTDTQYF. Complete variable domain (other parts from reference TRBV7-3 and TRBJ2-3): GAGVSQTPSNKVTEKGKYVELRCDPISGHTALYWYRQSLGQGPEFLIYFQGTGAADDSGLPNDRFFAVRPEGSVSTLKIQRTERGDSAVYLCASSSYDGSASTDTQYFGPGTRLTVL.

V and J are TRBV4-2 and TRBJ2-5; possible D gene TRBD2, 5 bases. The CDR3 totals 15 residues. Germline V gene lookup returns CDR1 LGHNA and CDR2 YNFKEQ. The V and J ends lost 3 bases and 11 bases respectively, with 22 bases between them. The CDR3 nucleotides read TGTGCCAGCAGCCACGAAAGTAAAGCGGCCCAAGAGCAGTACTTC. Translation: CASSHESKAAQEQYF.

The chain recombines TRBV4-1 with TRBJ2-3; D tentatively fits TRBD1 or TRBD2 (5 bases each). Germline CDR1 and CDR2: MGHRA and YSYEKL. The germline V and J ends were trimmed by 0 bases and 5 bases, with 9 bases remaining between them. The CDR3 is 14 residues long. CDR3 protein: CASSQEERGDTQYF. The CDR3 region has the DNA TGCGCCAGCAGCCAAGAGGAGAGGGGAGATACGCAGTATTTT.

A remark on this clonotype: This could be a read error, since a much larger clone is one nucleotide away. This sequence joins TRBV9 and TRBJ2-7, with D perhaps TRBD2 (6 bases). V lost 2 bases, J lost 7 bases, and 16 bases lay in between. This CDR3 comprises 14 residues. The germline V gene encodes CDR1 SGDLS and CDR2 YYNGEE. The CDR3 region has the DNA TGTGCCAGCAGCGTCGAGACTAGTGAGGATGAGCAGTACTTC. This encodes CASSVETSEDEQYF. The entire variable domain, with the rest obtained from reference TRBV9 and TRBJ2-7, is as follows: DSGVTQTPKHLITATGQRVTLRCSPRSGDLSVYWYQQSLDQGLQFLIQYYNGEERAKGNILERFSAQQFPDLHSELNLSSLELGDSALYFCASSVETSEDEQYFGPGTRLTVT.

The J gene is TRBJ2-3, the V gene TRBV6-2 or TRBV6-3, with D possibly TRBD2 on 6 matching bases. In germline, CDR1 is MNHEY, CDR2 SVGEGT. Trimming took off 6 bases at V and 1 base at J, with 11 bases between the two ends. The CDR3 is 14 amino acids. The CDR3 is CASRRLGGTDTQYF. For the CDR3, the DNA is TGTGCCAGCAGAAGACTAGGGGGCACAGATACGCAGTATTTT.

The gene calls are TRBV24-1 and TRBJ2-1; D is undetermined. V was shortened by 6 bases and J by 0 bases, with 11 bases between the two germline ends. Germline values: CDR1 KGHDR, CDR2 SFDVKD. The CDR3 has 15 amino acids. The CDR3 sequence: CATSKVPGSYNEQFF. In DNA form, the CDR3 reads TGTGCCACCAGTAAGGTGCCCGGCTCCTACAATGAGCAGTTCTTC.

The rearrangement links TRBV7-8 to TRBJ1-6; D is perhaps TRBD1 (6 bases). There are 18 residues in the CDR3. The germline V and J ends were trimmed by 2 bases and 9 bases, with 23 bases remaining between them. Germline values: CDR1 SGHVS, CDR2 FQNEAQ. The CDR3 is CASSLTGGPQGRGSPLHF. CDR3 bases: TGTGCCAGCAGCTTAACCGGGGGGCCTCAGGGGAGGGGTTCACCCCTCCACTTT. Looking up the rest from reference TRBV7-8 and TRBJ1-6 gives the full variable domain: GAGVSQSPRYKVAKRGQDVALRCDPISGHVSLFWYQQALGQGPEFLTYFQNEAQLDKSGLPSDRFFAERPEGSVSTLKIQRTQQEDSAVYLCASSLTGGPQGRGSPLHFGNGTRLTVT.